One and the same sample provided the 18 T cell receptor beta chains below, sequenced in a study of blood T cell repertoires in COVID-19. Profiling relied on immunoSEQ multiplex PCR, and the TCRdb table lists in-frame clones only, not all of them. Altogether under 150,000 clones are present, around four fifths being singletons, with the ten largest covering around 8%. The sequenced sample consisted of peripheral blood. These receptors originate from a woman between 40 and 55 years old with acute or convalescent COVID-19.

The chain links TRBV7-2 to TRBJ2-7; maybe TRBD1 (5 bases). The V gene's germline CDR1 is SGHTA and CDR2 FQGNSA. There are 15 residues in the CDR3. The germline V and J ends were trimmed by 0 bases and 5 bases, with 14 bases remaining between them. The CDR3 DNA follows: TGTGCCAGCAGCTTAGCTCTGGGGCCTTCCCACGAGCAGTACTTC. It encodes CASSLALGPSHEQYF. Supplemented by reference TRBV7-2 and TRBJ2-7, the full variable domain reads GAGVSQSPSNKVTEKGKDVELRCDPISGHTALYWYRQSLGQGLEFLIYFQGNSAPDKSGLPSDRFSAERTGGSVSTLTIQRTQQEDSAVYLCASSLALGPSHEQYFGPGTRLTVT.

The rearrangement links TRBV4-1 to TRBJ2-4; D might be TRBD1 (6 bases). This CDR3 comprises 13 residues. CDR1 MGHRA and CDR2 YSYEKL come from the germline V gene. The germline V and J ends were trimmed by 1 base and 8 bases, with 9 bases remaining between them. DNA for the CDR3: TGCGCCAGCAGCCAAGGAAACAGGGACATTCAGTACTTC. The encoded protein is CASSQGNRDIQYF.

The gene calls are TRBV5-1 and TRBJ2-3, with TRBD2 matching over 8 bases. Germline lookup yields CDR1 SGHRS and CDR2 YFSETQ. V was pared by 6 bases and J by 2 bases, with 11 bases of the junction left unmatched. The CDR3 sequence is 16 residues long. The CDR3: CASKGFGAGVTDTQYF. The CDR3 bases are TGCGCCAGCAAGGGATTTGGAGCGGGGGTCACAGATACGCAGTATTTT.

V usage is TRBV28 and J usage is TRBJ1-2; 8 nucleotides agree with TRBD1. Trimming removed 6 bases from V and 5 bases from J; junction bases left unmatched: 14. CDR3 length equals 16 residues. Looked up from germline, CDR1 is MDHEN and CDR2 is SYDVKM. The CDR3 reads CASRPAAGTGLYGYTF. DNA for the CDR3: TGTGCCAGCAGACCCGCCGCCGGGACAGGCCTTTATGGCTACACCTTC.

The chain employs TRBV19 and TRBJ1-5; TRBD1 is a possible D gene (6 bases). Germline CDR1 LNHDA, CDR2 SQIVND (reference sequence). This CDR3 spans 17 amino acids. Trimming stripped 3 bases from V and 4 bases from J, with 19 bases between. CDR3 nucleotides: TGTGCCAGTAGTATTCAGAGCGGGGGCTTAGCAAATCAGCCCCAGCATTTT. It encodes CASSIQSGGLANQPQHF.

This chain joins TRBV5-1 and TRBJ1-5; 10 bases fit TRBD1. CDR1 is SGHRS and CDR2 is YFSETQ in the germline V gene. Unmatched junction bases numbered 5, after V lost 5 bases and J lost 6 bases. The CDR3 is made up of 14 amino acids. The CDR3 bases are TGCGCCAGCAGTCCGGACAGGGGGAGTCAGCCCCAGCATTTT. It is translated as CASSPDRGSQPQHF.

DNA for the CDR3: TGTGCCAGCAGCTTAGGAGGGACAGGGATTCAGCCCCAGCATTTT. Amino acid sequence: CASSLGGTGIQPQHF. The gene calls are TRBV7-2 and TRBJ1-5; 9 positions match TRBD1. The CDR3 is 15 residues long. Per germline, CDR1 SGHTA and CDR2 FQGNSA. Trimming removed 1 base from V and 6 bases from J; junction bases left unmatched: 4. Using reference TRBV7-2 and TRBJ1-5 for the parts outside the CDR3, the full variable domain is GAGVSQSPSNKVTEKGKDVELRCDPISGHTALYWYRQSLGQGLEFLIYFQGNSAPDKSGLPSDRFSAERTGGSVSTLTIQRTQQEDSAVYLCASSLGGTGIQPQHFGDGTRLSIL.

V and J are TRBV7-2 and TRBJ2-5, with 10 bases matching TRBD2. This CDR3 contains 15 residues. The germline V gene encodes CDR1 SGHTA and CDR2 FQGNSA. After removal of 5 bases from V and 5 bases from J, the junction contained 8 bases not matched to a gene. CDR3 sequence reads: CASSRSGGAVETQYF. DNA for the CDR3: TGTGCCAGCAGCCGGAGCGGGGGGGCTGTGGAGACCCAGTACTTC.

The chain employs TRBV2 and TRBJ1-5; 8 bases align to TRBD1. This CDR3 region has 12 residues. Germline V lookup: CDR1 SNHLY, CDR2 FYNNEI. After removal of 8 bases from V and 11 bases from J, the junction contained 8 bases not matched to a gene. The CDR3 here is CASDRGSGAQHF. The CDR3, as DNA: TGTGCCAGCGACAGGGGCTCGGGGGCCCAGCATTTT. The full variable domain, with the rest looked up from reference TRBV2 and TRBJ1-5, is EPEVTQTPSHQVTQMGQEVILRCVPISNHLYFYWYRQILGQKVEFLVSFYNNEISEKSEIFDDQFSVERPDGSNFTLKIRSTKLEDSAMYFCASDRGSGAQHFGDGTRLSIL.

This clone appeared a single time. The V gene is TRBV7-8, the J gene TRBJ2-7, with D tentatively TRBD2 (5 bases). Trimming removed 0 bases at V and 3 bases at J, with 12 bases between. The germline CDR1 and CDR2 sequences are SGHVS and FQNEAQ. This CDR3 spans 15 amino acids. The CDR3 nucleotides are TGTGCCAGCAGCTTAGCGCGGGCAGGACTCTACGAGCAGTACTTC. This sequence encodes CASSLARAGLYEQYF.

The J gene is TRBJ2-3, the V gene TRBV24-1; D unclear. Trimming pared 2 bases from V and 5 bases from J, leaving 7 bases between. CDR3 length equals 13 residues. The V gene's germline CDR1 is KGHDR and CDR2 SFDVKD. CDR3 in DNA: TGTGCCACCAGTGATTCCGGTCTAGATACGCAGTATTTT. Amino acids: CATSDSGLDTQYF.

V is TRBV7-2 and J is TRBJ2-5; 9 nucleotides line up with TRBD2. Losses at the gene ends were 5 bases for V and 9 bases for J; bases not matched to a gene: 19. This CDR3 comprises 17 residues. Germline loops: CDR1 SGHTA, CDR2 FQGNSA. CDR3 sequence reads: CASSLLGFTSGRSAQYF. The CDR3 coding sequence is TGTGCCAGCAGCCTATTAGGGTTTACTAGCGGGCGGTCGGCCCAGTACTTC.

The chain combines TRBV6-5 with TRBJ2-5; D gene ambiguous. V lost 4 bases and J 5 bases, leaving 8 bases between the germline ends. Looked up from germline, CDR1 is MNHEY and CDR2 is SVGAGI. The CDR3 runs to 12 residues. Here the CDR3 DNA reads TGTGCCAGCAGTTCAGAGGAGGAGACCCAGTACTTC. It translates to CASSSEEETQYF.

This sequence joins TRBV29-1 and TRBJ2-5; D might be TRBD2 (5 bases). The V gene lost 7 bases and the J gene lost 2 bases, with 8 bases spanning the gap. The CDR3 is 11 amino acids. In germline, CDR1 is SQVTM, CDR2 ANQGSEA. The CDR3 DNA reads TGCAGCGAGCGGCTGCAAGAGACCCAGTACTTC. It specifies CSERLQETQYF.

J is TRBJ1-1 and V is TRBV5-1; D is perhaps TRBD1 (5 bases). The CDR3 is made up of 14 amino acids. V dropped 2 bases and J dropped 3 bases, with 11 bases sitting between them. The germline gives CDR1 SGHRS, CDR2 YFSETQ. For the CDR3, the DNA is TGCGCCAGCAGCTTAAAGGGGTGGGACACTGAAGCTTTCTTT. Its translation: CASSLKGWDTEAFF.

V and J are TRBV6-1 and TRBJ1-2; D is uncertain. There are 12 residues in the CDR3. Trimming took off 3 bases at V and 4 bases at J, with 6 bases between the two ends. Germline assignment: CDR1 MNHNS and CDR2 SASEGT. CDR3 region: CASSDAGYGYTF. Written as DNA, the CDR3 is TGTGCCAGCAGTGATGCCGGCTATGGCTACACCTTC.

The chain links TRBV6-5 to TRBJ2-7; 12 nucleotides agree with TRBD2. The ends lost 7 bases at V and 0 bases at J; junction bases unmatched: 4. CDR3 length equals 15 residues. Germline lookup yields CDR1 MNHEY and CDR2 SVGAGI. In DNA form, the CDR3 reads TGTGCCAGCAAACTAGCGGGGGGTACCTCCTACGAGCAGTACTTC. Residues: CASKLAGGTSYEQYF.

The V gene is TRBV5-6, the J gene TRBJ2-7; TRBD2 is a possible D gene (6 bases). V lost 5 bases, J lost 0 bases, and 15 bases lay in between. Per germline, CDR1 SGHDT and CDR2 YYEEEE. The CDR3 length is 15 residues. The CDR3 spells CASRYTGTLSYEQYF. The CDR3 coding sequence is TGTGCCAGCAGATATACCGGGACTCTCTCCTACGAGCAGTACTTC.